This is a list of T cell receptor beta chains from one sample in a study of cytomegalovirus exposure and HLA in healthy donors. The method was immunoSEQ multiplex PCR; TCRdb's version includes in-frame clones alone and lacks a portion of them. The table lists some 170,000 clones, approximately 79% of them singletons, with roughly 2% in the top ten. Sequenced: PBMCs. The origin of the receptors is a man aged 40-55 years in good health and CMV-seronegative. Each CDR3 is given with its conserved first and last residue. A D gene is named only where the DNA matches it firmly. Clone size is not always given. Where it is, it says once, few, many or a class for expanded clones.

length,V,D,J,size,DNA,CDR3
14,TRBV5-4,TRBD1,TRBJ1-1,few,TGTGCCAGCAGCCTAAACAGGGGGAGCACTGAAGCTTTCTTT,CASSLNRGSTEAFF
17,TRBV15,.,TRBJ1-5,few,TGTGCCACCAGCAGAGCCGGTAGTGGGGGCGACAATCAGCCCCAGCATTTT,CATSRAGSGGDNQPQHF
14,TRBV28,TRBD1,TRBJ1-1,.,TGTGCCAGCGGACCCAGGGGGGTCGTAGGGAAAGCTTTCTTT,CASGPRGVVGKAFF
13,TRBV18,.,TRBJ2-2,.,TGTGCCAGCTCACCATCGGAGGGCGGGGAGCTGTTTTTT,CASSPSEGGELFF
16,TRBV28,TRBD2,TRBJ2-1,.,TGTGCCAGCAATATCAAGCGGGGGAGCTCCTACAATGAGCAGTTCTTC,CASNIKRGSSYNEQFF
14,TRBV19,.,TRBJ1-1,once,TGTGCCAGTAGTATTATCAGGGGGAACACTGAAGCTTTCTTT,CASSIIRGNTEAFF
15,TRBV28,TRBD1,TRBJ2-7,.,TGTGCCAGCAGCCCTCCCATCGGGACAGCCTACGAGCAGTACTTC,CASSPPIGTAYEQYF
15,TRBV5-1,TRBD2,TRBJ2-1,.,TGCGCCAGCAGCCCTGGGACTAGCGGGGGCAATGAGCAGTTCTTC,CASSPGTSGGNEQFF
14,TRBV6-5,.,TRBJ1-1,.,TGTGCCAGCAGTCCTCCAGGGCAGGGGATTGAAGCTTTCTTT,CASSPPGQGIEAFF
13,TRBV2,.,TRBJ2-3,.,TGTGCCAGCAGTCTAGCCGGCACAGATACGCAGTATTTT,CASSLAGTDTQYF
13,TRBV4-3,.,TRBJ1-4,few,TGCGCCAGCAGCCATACGCGGGGGGGGAAACTGTTTTTT,CASSHTRGGKLFF
15,TRBV6-5,.,TRBJ1-1,.,TGTGCCAGCAGTTACTCCGGGGGGCGTTTCGGTGAAGCTTTCTTT,CASSYSGGRFGEAFF
16,TRBV5-1,TRBD2,TRBJ2-2,.,TGCGCCAGCAGTTCGGCGGGAGGACCGAACACCGGGGAGCTGTTTTTT,CASSSAGGPNTGELFF
13,TRBV6-4,.,TRBJ1-4,many,TGTGCCAGCAGTGAGACAGAAAATGAAAAACTGTTTTTT,CASSETENEKLFF
15,TRBV18,.,TRBJ2-4,.,TGTGCCAGCTCACCACCTCACGTAGCCCAAAACATTCAGTACTTC,CASSPPHVAQNIQYF
14,TRBV11-3,.,TRBJ2-1,.,TGTGCCAGCAGCCTTGCTAGCTCCTACAATGAGCAGTTCTTC,CASSLASSYNEQFF
12,TRBV27,.,TRBJ2-7,.,TGTGCCAGCATCAAGCCTCCCTACGAGCAGTACTTC,CASIKPPYEQYF
13,TRBV2,TRBD1,TRBJ1-2,.,TGTGCCAGCAGTCCGACAGGGGACTATGGCTACACCTTC,CASSPTGDYGYTF
14,TRBV27,TRBD1,TRBJ1-6,.,TGTGCCAGCAGCCCCGGGACAGCCAATTCACCCCTCCACTTT,CASSPGTANSPLHF
11,TRBV6-1,.,TRBJ1-1,.,TGTGCCAGCAGTGGGGGGGGAAAAGCTTTCTTT,CASSGGGKAFF
14,TRBV7-8,.,TRBJ1-2,.,TGTGCCAGCAGCTTACTCCGGGAAGGGTATGGCTACACCTTC,CASSLLREGYGYTF
15,TRBV7-2,TRBD2,TRBJ2-4,.,TGTGCCAGCAGCATCGGACTAGCGGGGAAAAACATTCAGTACTTC,CASSIGLAGKNIQYF
15,TRBV6-4,TRBD2,TRBJ2-1,once,TGTGCCAGCAGTGTGGTGGGAGGGTCCTACAATGAGCAGTTCTTC,CASSVVGGSYNEQFF
17,TRBV14,.,TRBJ2-1,once,TGTGCCAGCAGCCAAAGTCCGAGTCCTAATTCCTACAATGAGCAGTTCTTC,CASSQSPSPNSYNEQFF
15,TRBV4-1,TRBD2,TRBJ2-1,.,TGCGCCAGCAGCCAAACCGGAACTAGCGGAAATGAGCAGTTCTTC,CASSQTGTSGNEQFF
15,TRBV5-4,.,TRBJ2-5,once,TGTGCCAGCAGCTTGAGTTGGCAGGGTGAGGAGACCCAGTACTTC,CASSLSWQGEETQYF
15,TRBV28,.,TRBJ2-2,.,TGTGCCAGCAGCCACAGCGGGTTTGACACCGGGGAGCTGTTTTTT,CASSHSGFDTGELFF
14,TRBV6-5,.,TRBJ1-2,.,TGTGCCAGCGGTTCGACAGAGTTTAACTATGGCTACACCTTC,CASGSTEFNYGYTF
14,TRBV30,TRBD2,TRBJ2-1,.,TGTGCCTGGAGTGATGGTACGGGGGGGGATGAGCAGTTCTTC,CAWSDGTGGDEQFF
13,TRBV27,TRBD1,TRBJ1-2,few,TGTGCCAGCAGTCCGACAGGGTACTATGGCTACACCTTC,CASSPTGYYGYTF
16,TRBV7-2,TRBD1,TRBJ1-5,once,TGTGCCAGCAGCTTAGCCGGGACAGCCTCCAATCAGCCCCAGCATTTT,CASSLAGTASNQPQHF
14,TRBV11-1,TRBD1,TRBJ2-1,.,TGTGCCAGCAGCTTAGCAGGACAGGTAAATGAGCAGTTCTTC,CASSLAGQVNEQFF